The 7 T cell receptor beta chains below all came from one sample that was sequenced in a study of T cell responses to AZD1222 COVID-19 vaccine. This table comes from immunoSEQ multiplex PCR, and its TCRdb copy is limited to in-frame clones, with some not included. In the table there are around 100,000 clones, 80% to 95% of which are singletons. Sequencing was performed on peripheral blood, taken on day 0 of AZD1222 vaccination. The receptors were gathered from an adult in good health.

In this sample, this clone turned up once. This chain uses TRBV7-3 with TRBJ2-7; the match to TRBD2 covers 10 bases. The germline V gene encodes CDR1 SGHTA and CDR2 FQGTGA. The ends lost 4 bases at V and 1 base at J; junction bases unmatched: 7. The CDR3 extends over 16 amino acids. CDR3 DNA sequence: TGTGCCAGCAGCTCATTAACTAGCGGGGAGTCCTACGAGCAGTACTTC. It specifies CASSSLTSGESYEQYF.

This clone has only one observation. This chain uses TRBV24-1 with TRBJ1-1; 7 bases are shared with TRBD1. CDR3 length: 15 residues. Germline V CDR1 and CDR2: KGHDR, SFDVKD. Losses at the gene ends were 9 bases for V and 5 bases for J; bases not matched to a gene: 14. CDR3 region: CATLGVTGFGTEAFF. The CDR3 region has the DNA TGTGCCACCCTGGGGGTGACAGGGTTCGGGACTGAAGCTTTCTTT.

The chain employs TRBV4-2 and TRBJ1-1; D gene unclear. CDR1 is LGHNA and CDR2 is YNFKEQ in the germline V gene. The length of the CDR3 is 14 residues. The V and J ends lost 7 bases and 8 bases respectively, with 20 bases between them. This chain's CDR3 is CASTQDRLRSEAFF. CDR3 coding DNA: TGTGCCAGCACCCAGGACCGTTTAAGGTCGGAAGCTTTCTTT.

Notes on this clone: An end of the junction differs from the germline gene, which may be a read error. The chain couples TRBV6-1 to TRBJ1-6, with a possible D match to TRBD1 (6 bases). The length of the CDR3 is 14 residues. Germline lookup yields CDR1 MNHNS and CDR2 SASEGT. As DNA, the CDR3 is TGTGCCAGCAGGGAAGGACAGTTTCACTCACCCCTCCACTTT. This codes for CASREGQFHSPLHF.

The gene calls are TRBV18 and TRBJ2-5, with a tentative D call TRBD2 (5 bases). This CDR3 spans 13 amino acids. Germline V gene sequence: CDR1 KGHSH, CDR2 LQKENI. V lost 5 bases and J 5 bases, leaving 12 bases between the germline ends. The CDR3 DNA follows: TGTGCCAGCTCAGAAGCGGCCAGCGAGACCCAGTACTTC. This sequence encodes CASSEAASETQYF. Supplemented by reference TRBV18 and TRBJ2-5, the full variable domain reads NAGVMQNPRHLVRRRGQEARLRCSPMKGHSHVYWYRQLPEEGLKFMVYLQKENIIDESGMPKERFSAEFPKEGPSILRIQQVVRGDSAAYFCASSEAASETQYFGPGTRLLVL.

Of note for this clone: One end of the junction fails to match germline, which may point to a read error. The rearrangement links TRBV7-2 to TRBJ2-2, with 8 nucleotides matching TRBD2. Germline loops: CDR1 SGHTA, CDR2 FQGNSA. The CDR3 is 17 amino acids. In DNA, the CDR3 is TGTGCCAGCAGCCTAGCGGGCGGACACTCGAACACCGGGGAGCTGTTTTTT. Translation gives CASSLAGGHSNTGELFF.

The chain links TRBV5-1 to TRBJ1-1; 8 bases line up with TRBD1. Trimming cost V 4 bases and J 2 bases; bases outside gene matches: 4. CDR3 length: 14 residues. Germline loops: CDR1 SGHRS, CDR2 YFSETQ. CDR3 loop: CASSNGQGNTEAFF. The CDR3 coding sequence is TGCGCCAGCAGCAACGGACAGGGCAACACTGAAGCTTTCTTT.